This TCR beta chain was retrieved from a study of memory CD4+ T cells and cytomegalovirus serostatus. The sort gate was single viable CD3+CD4+CD8-CD45RO+ cells for memory CD4+ T cells. Comments on this clone: The antigen remains unidentified.

Trimming pared 4 bases from V and 5 bases from J, leaving 15 bases between. Germline V CDR1 and CDR2: SGHRS, YFSETQ. This CDR3 spans 14 amino acids. In the study's own analysis: After removing out-of-frame reads, 2,204,828 distinct TCRbeta sequences remained. The repertoire was sequenced with immunoSEQ multiplex PCR; TCRdb's copy has only in-frame clones and lacks some. That table gives V, J and clone size, and the DNA gave D and trimming. The data contain 40,000 to 55,000 clones, over 70% of them singletons. The study, taken as a whole, reports: Each of 67 CMV-associated TCRbeta sequences occurred in one to five individuals.

The J gene is TRBJ2-5, the V gene TRBV5-1, with D possibly matching TRBD2 (6 bases). The specimen was memory CD4+ T cells from blood. This TCR was recovered from an adult in good health and CMV-seropositive. The CDR3 reads CASSPGGMGETQYF. Written as DNA, the CDR3 is TGCGCCAGCAGCCCCGGGGGTATGGGGGAGACCCAGTACTTC.